This T cell receptor (beta chain) was sequenced in a study of blood T cell repertoires in COVID-19. Study context: COVID-19 samples collected from the United States, Italy and Spain covered acute and convalescent phases.

V shed 6 bases and J shed 0 bases, with 8 bases lying between them. CDR1 and CDR2 from the germline V gene are SGHTA and FQGNSA. The CDR3 is 13 residues long. Generated by immunoSEQ multiplex PCR, the TCRdb table keeps only in-frame clones and is missing some. The table shows approximately 300,000 clones, with 87% occurring only once. The receptor was derived from a woman in her forties or fifties who had recovered from COVID-19. Sequenced: peripheral blood. The rearrangement links TRBV7-2 to TRBJ1-1; the D is unclear. Here the CDR3 DNA reads TGTGCCAGCAGGTCAGATCTGAACACTGAAGCTTTCTTT. This gives the protein CASRSDLNTEAFF.